Sequencing of this TCR beta chain was carried out in a study of OX40 agonist ivuxolimab in advanced cancers. Overall study: Ivuxolimab, which patients received intravenously every 2 weeks, was dosed at 0.01 to 10 mg/kg. Points from the study as a whole: The study found among the lowest clonal expansion in partial responders at 0.1-3.0 mg/kg. At doses 0.1 to 3.0 mg/kg, CD4+ and CD8+ clones expanded.

The V gene lost 0 bases and the J gene lost 7 bases, with 0 bases spanning the gap. The CDR3 has 11 amino acids. The germline V gene has CDR1 SGHTA and CDR2 FQGTGA. With regard to this clone: No antigen is known for it.

Sequencing used immunoSEQ multiplex PCR; TCRdb keeps in-frame clones, though not all of them. The data hold about 68,000 clones, with approximately 90% observed a single time. This receptor was obtained from an adult with an advanced solid tumor such as melanoma, head and neck, liver or kidney cancer. The genes are TRBV7-3 and TRBJ2-2; no clear D. The specimen was CD4+ or CD8+ T cells sorted from blood, collected in a trial of the OX40 agonist ivuxolimab. DNA of the CDR3: TGTGCCAGCAGCTTAACCGGGGAGCTGTTTTTT. It yields the protein CASSLTGELFF.